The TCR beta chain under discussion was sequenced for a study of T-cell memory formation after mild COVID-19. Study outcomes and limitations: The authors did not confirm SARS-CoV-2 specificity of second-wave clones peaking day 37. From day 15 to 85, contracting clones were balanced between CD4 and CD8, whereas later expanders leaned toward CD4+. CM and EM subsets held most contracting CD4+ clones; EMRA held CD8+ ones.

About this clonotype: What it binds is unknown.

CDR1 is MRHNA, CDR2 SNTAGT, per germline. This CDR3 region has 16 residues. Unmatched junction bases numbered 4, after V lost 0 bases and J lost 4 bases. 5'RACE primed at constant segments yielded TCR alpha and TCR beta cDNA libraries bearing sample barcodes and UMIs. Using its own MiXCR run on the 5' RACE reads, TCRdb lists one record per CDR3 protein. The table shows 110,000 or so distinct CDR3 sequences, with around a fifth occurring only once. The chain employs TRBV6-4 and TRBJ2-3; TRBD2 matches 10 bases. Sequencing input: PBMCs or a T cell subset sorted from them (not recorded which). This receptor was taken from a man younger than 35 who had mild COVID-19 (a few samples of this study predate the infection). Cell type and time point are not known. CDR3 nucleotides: TGTGCCAGCAGTGACTCGGCTAGCGGGGGAGCAGATACGCAGTATTTT. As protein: CASSDSASGGADTQYF.